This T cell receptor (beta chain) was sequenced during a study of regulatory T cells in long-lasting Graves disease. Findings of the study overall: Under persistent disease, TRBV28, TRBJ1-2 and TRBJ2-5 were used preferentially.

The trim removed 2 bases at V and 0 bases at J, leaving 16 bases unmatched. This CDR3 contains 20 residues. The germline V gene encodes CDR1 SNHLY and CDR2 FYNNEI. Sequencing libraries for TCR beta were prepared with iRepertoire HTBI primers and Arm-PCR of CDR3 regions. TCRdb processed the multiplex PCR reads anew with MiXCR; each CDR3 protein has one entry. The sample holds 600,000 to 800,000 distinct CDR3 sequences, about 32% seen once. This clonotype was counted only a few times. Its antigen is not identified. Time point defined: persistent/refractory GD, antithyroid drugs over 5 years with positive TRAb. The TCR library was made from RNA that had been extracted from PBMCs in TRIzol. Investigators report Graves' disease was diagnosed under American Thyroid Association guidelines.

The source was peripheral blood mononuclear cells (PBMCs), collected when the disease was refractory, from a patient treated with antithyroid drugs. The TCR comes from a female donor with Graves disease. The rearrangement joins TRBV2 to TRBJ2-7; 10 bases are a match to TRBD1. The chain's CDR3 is CASSEPAGQGVDTSSYEQYF. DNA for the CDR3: TGTGCCAGCAGTGAACCTGCCGGACAGGGGGTTGATACCAGCTCCTACGAGCAGTACTTC.